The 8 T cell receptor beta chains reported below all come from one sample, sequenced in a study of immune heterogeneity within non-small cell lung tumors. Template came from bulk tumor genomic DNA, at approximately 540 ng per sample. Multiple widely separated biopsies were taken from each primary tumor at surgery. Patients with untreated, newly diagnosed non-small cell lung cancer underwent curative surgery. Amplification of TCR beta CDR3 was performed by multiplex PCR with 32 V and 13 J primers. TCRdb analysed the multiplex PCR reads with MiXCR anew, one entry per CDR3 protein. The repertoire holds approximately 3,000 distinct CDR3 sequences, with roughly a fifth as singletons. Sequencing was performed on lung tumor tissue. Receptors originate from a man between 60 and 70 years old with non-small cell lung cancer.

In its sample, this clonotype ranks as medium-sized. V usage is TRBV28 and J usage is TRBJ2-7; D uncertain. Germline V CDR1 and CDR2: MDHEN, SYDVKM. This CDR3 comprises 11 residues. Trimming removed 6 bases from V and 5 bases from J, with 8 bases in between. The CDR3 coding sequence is TGTGCCAGCAGCACTCGGGACGAGCAGTACTTC. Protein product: CASSTRDEQYF.

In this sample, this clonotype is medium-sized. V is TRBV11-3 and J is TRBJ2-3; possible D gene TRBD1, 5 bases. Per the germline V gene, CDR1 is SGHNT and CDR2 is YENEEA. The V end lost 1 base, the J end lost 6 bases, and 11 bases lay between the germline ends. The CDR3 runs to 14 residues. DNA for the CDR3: TGTGCCAGCAGCTTAGGACAGACCGGGGATACGCAGTATTTT. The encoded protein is CASSLGQTGDTQYF. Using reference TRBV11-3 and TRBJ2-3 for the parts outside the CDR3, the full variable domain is EAGVVQSPRYKIIEKKQPVAFWCNPISGHNTLYWYLQNLGQGPELLIRYENEEAVDDSQLPKDRFSAERLKGVDSTLKIQPAELGDSAVYLCASSLGQTGDTQYFGPGTRLTVL.

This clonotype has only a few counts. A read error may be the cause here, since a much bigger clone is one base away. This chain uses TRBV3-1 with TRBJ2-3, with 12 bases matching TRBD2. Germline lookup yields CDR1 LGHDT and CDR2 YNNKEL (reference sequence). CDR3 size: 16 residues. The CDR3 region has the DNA TGTTCCAGCAGCTACGGGACTAGCGGGTACACAGATACGCAGTATTTT. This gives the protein CSSSYGTSGYTDTQYF.

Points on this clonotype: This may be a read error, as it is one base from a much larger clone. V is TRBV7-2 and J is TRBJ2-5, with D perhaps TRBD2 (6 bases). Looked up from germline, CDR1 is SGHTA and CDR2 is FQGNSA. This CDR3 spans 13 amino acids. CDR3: CATSRLVQEPQYF. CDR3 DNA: TGTGCCACCTCAAGACTAGTGCAAGAGCCCCAGTACTTC.

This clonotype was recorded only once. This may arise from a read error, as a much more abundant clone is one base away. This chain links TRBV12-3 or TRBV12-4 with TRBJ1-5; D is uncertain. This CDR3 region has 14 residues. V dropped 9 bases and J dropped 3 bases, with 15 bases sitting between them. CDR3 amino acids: CARSPGGVNQPQHF. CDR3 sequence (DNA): TGTGCCAGAAGCCCCGGTGGGGTCAATCAGCCCCAGCATTTT.

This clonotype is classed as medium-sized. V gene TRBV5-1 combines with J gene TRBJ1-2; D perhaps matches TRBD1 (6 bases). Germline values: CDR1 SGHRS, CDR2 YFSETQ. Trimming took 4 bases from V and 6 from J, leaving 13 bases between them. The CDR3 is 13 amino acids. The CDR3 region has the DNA TGCGCCAGCAGCCTGGCAGGGGTTGATGGCTACACCTTC. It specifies CASSLAGVDGYTF.

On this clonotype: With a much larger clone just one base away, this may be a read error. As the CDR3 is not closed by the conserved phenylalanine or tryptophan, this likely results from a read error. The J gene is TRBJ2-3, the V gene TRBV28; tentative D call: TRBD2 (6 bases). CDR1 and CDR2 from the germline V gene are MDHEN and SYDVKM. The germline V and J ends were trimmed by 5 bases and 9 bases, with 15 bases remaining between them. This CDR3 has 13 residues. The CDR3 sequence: CASSRRGMGTQYI. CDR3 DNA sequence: TGTGCCAGCAGTCGGCGGGGAATGGGGACGCAGTATATT.

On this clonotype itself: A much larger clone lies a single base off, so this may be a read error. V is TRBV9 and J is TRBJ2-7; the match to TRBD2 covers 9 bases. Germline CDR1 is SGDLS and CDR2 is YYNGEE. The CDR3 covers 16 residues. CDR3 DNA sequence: TGTGCCAGCGGCGTAGGGGGAAGGGCGGGAGGGGGCGAGCAGTACTTC. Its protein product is CASGVGGRAGGGEQYF.